The 23 T cell receptor beta chains given below trace back to one sample, sequenced in a study of graft-versus-host responses after intestinal transplantation. Clones were sequenced by immunoSEQ multiplex PCR, and TCRdb holds only the in-frame ones, with some missing. The sample lists 95,000 to 150,000 clones; 80% to 95% were seen once. The antigens for these receptors are not known. Material: unstimulated CD4+ T cells sorted from spleen or lymph node cells, obtained before intestinal transplant. The receptors stem from a human donor who received an intestinal transplant.

V and J are TRBV10-3 and TRBJ1-1; 7 positions match TRBD1. The V gene's germline CDR1 is ENHRY and CDR2 SYGVKD. V gave up 7 bases and J gave up 3 bases; unmatched junction bases: 5. The CDR3 spans 13 residues. The CDR3 coding sequence is TGTGCCATCAAAGACAGGGTCCACACTGAAGCTTTCTTT. Its protein is CAIKDRVHTEAFF.

DNA of the CDR3: TGTGCCAGCGTAAATACAGGGGTAGCCAAAAACATTCAGTACTTC. Residues: CASVNTGVAKNIQYF. V and J are TRBV6-1 and TRBJ2-4; 7 bases line up with TRBD1. Trimming took 8 bases from V and 0 from J; bases not matched to a gene: 7. Per the germline V gene, CDR1 is MNHNS and CDR2 is SASEGT. This CDR3 has 15 amino acids.

The chain combines TRBV29-1 with TRBJ2-1; D possibly corresponds to TRBD2 (5 bases). The CDR3 sequence is 13 residues long. Germline V gene lookup returns CDR1 SQVTM and CDR2 ANQGSEA. Trimming pared 6 bases from V and 8 bases from J, leaving 17 bases between. The CDR3 DNA follows: TGCAGCGTAGGATTACCCGCGGAGGATGAGCAGTTCTTC. Translating gives CSVGLPAEDEQFF.

V usage is TRBV10-1 and J usage is TRBJ2-1; 9 bases are shared with TRBD1. V lost 7 bases, J lost 9 bases, and 10 bases stayed unmatched. This CDR3 is 14 amino acids long. Germline V CDR1 and CDR2: WNHNN, SYGVQD (reference sequence). The CDR3 region is CASTRDRELGEQFF. CDR3 DNA sequence: TGCGCCAGCACGCGGGACAGGGAATTAGGTGAGCAGTTCTTC.

This sequence joins TRBV28 and TRBJ1-4; tentative D call: TRBD1 (6 bases). The V gene's germline CDR1 is MDHEN and CDR2 SYDVKM. V dropped 6 bases and J dropped 7 bases, with 15 bases sitting between them. The length of the CDR3 is 14 residues. The CDR3 bases are TGTGCCAGCAGACCGAACAGGGTTAGTGAAAAACTGTTTTTT. Translating gives CASRPNRVSEKLFF.

CDR3 coding DNA: TGTGCCAGCAGCCTGCAAGGCAGCTCCTCTGGGGCCAACGTCCTGACTTTC. Translating gives CASSLQGSSSGANVLTF. The chain is built from TRBV5-4 and TRBJ2-6; no firm D call. This CDR3 spans 17 amino acids. Trimming left V 4 bases short and J 0 bases short, with 14 bases between. Germline CDR1 reads SGHNT; CDR2 reads YYREEE (reference sequence).

The rearrangement uses TRBV18 and TRBJ1-1; 7 bases map to TRBD1. V trimming: 5 bases; J trimming: 0 bases; junction bases outside the gene matches: 6. Germline V lookup: CDR1 KGHSH, CDR2 LQKENI. There are 15 residues in the CDR3. In DNA, the CDR3 is TGTGCCAGCTCAGTAACGGGACAGCTGAACACTGAAGCTTTCTTT. This sequence encodes CASSVTGQLNTEAFF.

The genes are TRBV25-1 and TRBJ2-7; the match to TRBD1 covers 7 bases. The germline V gene has CDR1 MGHDK and CDR2 SYGVNS. This CDR3 spans 14 amino acids. Losses at the gene ends were 3 bases for V and 3 bases for J; bases not matched to a gene: 5. CDR3 sequence reads: CASSDNRGNYEQYF. The CDR3 DNA reads TGTGCCAGCAGTGATAACAGGGGTAACTACGAGCAGTACTTC.

The count of this clone is one. The chain links TRBV5-1 to TRBJ2-5; maybe TRBD1 (6 bases). There are 16 residues in the CDR3. The germline gives CDR1 SGHRS, CDR2 YFSETQ. Trimming took off 4 bases at V and 0 bases at J, with 16 bases between the two ends. The CDR3 DNA reads TGCGCCAGCAGCCAGGGACGGGGACACTACCAAGAGACCCAGTACTTC. It codes for CASSQGRGHYQETQYF.

This clone was recorded only once. This chain uses TRBV9 with TRBJ1-5; D unresolved. The germline gives CDR1 SGDLS, CDR2 YYNGEE. The CDR3 spans 13 residues. Deletions cut 0 bases from V and 6 bases from J, with 7 bases between. Written as DNA, the CDR3 is TGTGCCAGCAGCGTAGAAATGGGTCAGCCCCAGCATTTT. This translates into CASSVEMGQPQHF.

The V and J genes are TRBV14 and TRBJ2-1, with 14 bases fitting TRBD2. Germline V lookup: CDR1 SGHDN, CDR2 FVKESK. Unmatched junction bases numbered 16, after V lost 3 bases and J lost 12 bases. This CDR3 is 18 amino acids long. CDR3 in amino acids: CASSHNSGTSGSERGQFF. The CDR3 nucleotides read TGTGCCAGCAGCCACAACTCCGGGACTAGCGGGAGCGAGAGGGGGCAGTTCTTC.

The V call is TRBV29-1, the J call TRBJ2-7; D is possibly TRBD1 (6 bases). Deletions cut 6 bases from V and 2 bases from J, with 14 bases between. There are 13 residues in the CDR3. Per the germline V gene, CDR1 is SQVTM and CDR2 is ANQGSEA. The CDR3 DNA reads TGCAGCGTAACATTACAGGGACCCTACGAGCAGTACTTC. Its translation: CSVTLQGPYEQYF.

V gene TRBV11-3 combines with J gene TRBJ2-1, with D hard to call. V dropped 2 bases and J dropped 10 bases, with 9 bases sitting between them. The CDR3 length is 12 residues. Germline V gene lookup returns CDR1 SGHNT and CDR2 YENEEA. The CDR3 bases are TGTGCCAGCAGCTTAACTCCCCACGAGCAGTTCTTC. Amino acids: CASSLTPHEQFF.

This sequence joins TRBV18 and TRBJ1-5; TRBD1 aligns across 7 bases. The V gene's germline CDR1 is KGHSH and CDR2 LQKENI. V was pared by 3 bases and J by 4 bases, with 6 bases of the junction left unmatched. CDR3 length: 15 amino acids. The CDR3 DNA is TGTGCCAGCTCACCCGGGACAGCAAAGAATCAGCCCCAGCATTTT. This translates into CASSPGTAKNQPQHF.

The chain carries TRBV28 and TRBJ2-1, with 9 bases aligning to TRBD1. Germline lookup yields CDR1 MDHEN and CDR2 SYDVKM. The CDR3 sequence is 14 residues long. J lost 10 bases, V lost 5 bases, and 9 bases had no gene match. CDR3 amino acids: CASSTGTGLREQFF. CDR3 nucleotides: TGTGCCAGCAGTACCGGGACAGGGCTAAGGGAGCAGTTCTTC.

The rearrangement uses TRBV28 and TRBJ2-1; 10 bases match TRBD2. CDR3 length: 15 residues. Unmatched junction bases numbered 5, after V lost 6 bases and J lost 3 bases. CDR1 is MDHEN and CDR2 is SYDVKM in the germline V gene. In DNA, the CDR3 is TGTGCCAGCAGCGCCGGGACTAGCGACTACAATGAGCAGTTCTTC. As protein: CASSAGTSDYNEQFF. The variable domain in full, completed from reference TRBV28 and TRBJ2-1, reads DVKVTQSSRYLVKRTGEKVFLECVQDMDHENMFWYRQDPGLGLRLIYFSYDVKMKEKGDIPEGYSVSREKKERFSLILESASTNQTSMYLCASSAGTSDYNEQFFGPGTRLTVL.

The CDR3 DNA reads as TGTGCCAGCAGCTCTTCTTACCTATACGAGCAGTACTTC. It encodes CASSSSYLYEQYF. The chain carries TRBV11-2 and TRBJ2-7; D not resolved. Germline V CDR1 and CDR2: SGHAT, FQNNGV. There are 13 residues in the CDR3. V was trimmed by 4 bases and J by 4 bases, leaving 11 bases between them.

This clone has a single count. This sequence joins TRBV9 and TRBJ2-1; perhaps TRBD2 as D (7 bases). Germline-derived CDR1 and CDR2 are SGDLS and YYNGEE. V was pared by 0 bases and J by 9 bases, with 10 bases between. There are 13 residues in the CDR3. CDR3 in amino acids: CASSVEGGTEQFF. CDR3 coding DNA: TGTGCCAGCAGCGTAGAGGGGGGGACTGAGCAGTTCTTC.

V and J are TRBV6-6 and TRBJ2-5; D possibly corresponds to TRBD2 (6 bases). Germline CDR1 reads MNHNY; CDR2 reads SVGAGI (reference sequence). The CDR3 spans 13 residues. Trimming removed 8 bases at V and 4 bases at J, with 14 bases between. The CDR3 DNA follows: TGTGCCAGCCGGTTTGGGAGGCCAGAGACCCAGTACTTC. This translates into CASRFGRPETQYF.

The V and J genes are TRBV5-6 and TRBJ1-2; D is unresolved. V lost 3 bases to trimming and J lost 0 bases, with 15 bases between them. Germline loops: CDR1 SGHDT, CDR2 YYEEEE. CDR3 length: 16 amino acids. The CDR3 spells CASSSVPTPANYGYTF. Written as DNA, the CDR3 is TGTGCCAGCAGCTCGGTCCCGACGCCCGCTAACTATGGCTACACCTTC. Full variable domain (remainder filled in from reference TRBV5-6 and TRBJ1-2): DAGVTQSPTHLIKTRGQQVTLRCSPKSGHDTVSWYQQALGQGPQFIFQYYEEEERQRGNFPDRFSGHQFPNYSSELNVNALLLGDSALYLCASSSVPTPANYGYTFGSGTRLTVV.

The gene calls are TRBV29-1 and TRBJ1-1; D uncertain. Trimming stripped 3 bases from V and 8 bases from J, with 10 bases between. CDR3 length: 11 residues. Germline V gene data show CDR1 as SQVTM and CDR2 as ANQGSEA. This chain's CDR3 is CSVEGGREAFF. CDR3 nucleotide sequence: TGCAGCGTTGAGGGAGGGAGGGAAGCTTTCTTT.

The V gene is TRBV4-1, the J gene TRBJ2-1, with D tentatively TRBD2 (5 bases). The germline V gene has CDR1 MGHRA and CDR2 YSYEKL. The CDR3 runs 17 residues. The V end was cut by 0 bases, the J end by 0 bases, with 12 bases between. In DNA form, the CDR3 reads TGCGCCAGCAGCCAAGATGGAGGCTCGAGCTCCTACAATGAGCAGTTCTTC. It yields the protein CASSQDGGSSSYNEQFF.

The chain joins TRBV6-5 to TRBJ2-7, with unresolved D. The CDR3 sequence is 13 residues long. V lost 5 bases and J lost 2, with 10 bases in between. Germline-derived CDR1 and CDR2 are MNHEY and SVGAGI. CDR3 amino acids: CASSLRATYEQYF. CDR3 nucleotide sequence: TGTGCCAGCAGTCTCCGGGCCACCTACGAGCAGTACTTC.